A single sample gave rise to the 20 T cell receptor beta chains below, sequenced in a study of tumor and adjacent non-tumor tissue in lung cancer. No cell sorting was done before RNA was extracted from the tissue. This non-tumor lung sample came from over 3 cm beyond the tumor edge. Three rounds of nested PCR, following a modified ARM-PCR protocol, produced the TCRbeta library. TCRdb analysed the multiplex PCR reads with MiXCR anew, one entry per CDR3 protein. The sample includes about 100,000 distinct CDR3 sequences, 50% to 70% of them seen just once. Sequencing was performed on distant non-tumor lung tissue. Source of these receptors: a man younger than 40 with non-small cell lung cancer.

Remarks on this clonotype: This may stem from a read error, because a much larger clone lies one nucleotide away. CDR3 residues: CASSLGLKDTQYF. The CDR3 DNA reads TGTGCCAGCAGCCTAGGACTTAAGGATACGCAGTATTTT. V gene TRBV7-8 combines with J gene TRBJ2-3; D is perhaps TRBD2 (5 bases). Trimming took 5 bases from V and 6 from J, leaving 12 bases between them. Germline V gene sequence: CDR1 SGHVS, CDR2 FQNEAQ. CDR3 size: 13 residues.

As concerns this clonotype: Its ends do not fully match the called genes, so a read error is possible. This rearrangement joins TRBV11-2 to TRBJ2-3; 7 nucleotides align to TRBD2. The germline V gene has CDR1 SGHAT and CDR2 FQNNGV. The CDR3 extends over 15 amino acids. CDR3 residues: CSSSLGLADTYTQYF. CDR3 bases: TGTTCCAGCAGCCTCGGGCTAGCGGACACATATACGCAGTATTTT.

In regard to this clonotype: One junction end does not reproduce the germline sequence, and a read error may be involved. The gene calls are TRBV10-3 and TRBJ2-2; 7 nucleotides line up with TRBD1. The CDR3 runs 13 residues. Germline values: CDR1 ENHRY, CDR2 SYGVKD. In DNA form, the CDR3 reads TGTGCCTTCAGTGAGAGGGACACAGGGGAGCTGTCTTTT. Its translation: CAFSERDTGELSF.

This clonotype was seen at least ten times. The chain employs TRBV24-1 and TRBJ1-5; no clear D. The V gene lost 6 bases and the J gene lost 9 bases, with 11 bases spanning the gap. CDR1 and CDR2 from the germline V gene are KGHDR and SFDVKD. The CDR3 runs 12 residues. This CDR3 reads CATSPNGSPQHF. The DNA of the CDR3 is TGTGCCACCAGTCCGAACGGGTCGCCCCAGCATTTT.

Turning to this clonotype: Given the absence of the conserved phenylalanine or tryptophan at the CDR3 end, a read error is likely. The chain combines TRBV12-3 or TRBV12-4 with TRBJ1-1, with 7 bases aligning to TRBD1. The CDR3 runs 13 residues. Trimming removed 8 bases from V and 8 bases from J; junction bases left unmatched: 11. The CDR3 coding sequence is TGTGCCAGCGAATGCACAGGGGCCCTCGAAGCTTTCCTT. Translation gives CASECTGALEAFL.

Of note for this clonotype: A much larger clone is a single base away; this may be a read error. J is TRBJ2-1 and V is TRBV13; 10 nucleotides align to TRBD2. V was clipped by 1 base and J by 9 bases; unmatched bases: 3. The V gene's germline CDR1 is PRHDT and CDR2 FYEKMQ (reference sequence). The CDR3 is 14 amino acids. In DNA form, the CDR3 reads TGTGCCAGCAGCTTAGAGGTAGCGGGAGGTGAGCAGTTCTTC. This gives the protein CASSLEVAGGEQFF.

Notes on this clonotype: One end of the junction does not line up with germline, which may come from a read error. The V and J genes are TRBV11-2 and TRBJ2-7; D unresolved. The germline V gene encodes CDR1 SGHAT and CDR2 FQNNGV. This CDR3 is 15 amino acids long. The CDR3 DNA reads as TGTGCCAGCAGCTTAGATCAGGTGATAGGGCTGTCTGCCTCCTTC. Protein sequence: CASSLDQVIGLSASF.

A remark on this clonotype: At one of its ends the junction is not consistent with the germline gene, which may arise from a read error. The chain couples TRBV11-2 to TRBJ2-5; no clear D. This CDR3 contains 18 residues. Germline CDR1 SGHAT, CDR2 FQNNGV. In DNA, the CDR3 is TGTGCCAGCAGCCTAGAAGTCTGGCTAGGGATAGGCCAAGAGACCCAGTACTTC. Protein: CASSLEVWLGIGQETQYF.

The genes are TRBV20-1 and TRBJ2-3, with D unresolved. V lost 7 bases, J lost 5 bases, and 13 bases lay in between. Germline CDR1 DFQATT, CDR2 SNEGSKA (reference sequence). The CDR3 consists of 12 residues. CDR3 bases: TGCAGTGGCACTCTCGGCATAGATACGCAGTATTTT. Its translation is CSGTLGIDTQYF.

To note about this clonotype: A single base separates this from a much larger clone, so it may be a read error. This rearrangement joins TRBV5-1 to TRBJ2-2; 7 positions agree with TRBD1. V was pared by 6 bases and J by 1 base, with 6 bases of the junction left unmatched. The length of the CDR3 is 15 residues. Looked up from germline, CDR1 is SGHRS and CDR2 is YFSETQ. The CDR3 DNA follows: TGCGCCAGCAAAGTTGACAGGGAGAACACCGGGGAGCTGTTTTTT. Its translation: CASKVDRENTGELFF. Full variable domain (missing parts from reference TRBV5-1 and TRBJ2-2): KAGVTQTPRYLIKTRGQQVTLSCSPISGHRSVSWYQQTPGQGLQFLFEYFSETQRNKGNFPGRFSGRQFSNSRSEMNVSTLELGDSALYLCASKVDRENTGELFFGEGSRLTVL.

This clonotype occurred a few times. This may stem from a read error, because a much larger clone lies one nucleotide away. The V call is TRBV6-1, the J call TRBJ2-6, with a weak D call TRBD1 (5 bases). V was trimmed by 8 bases and J by 1 base, leaving 9 bases between them. This CDR3 has 14 residues. The germline gives CDR1 MNHNS, CDR2 SASEGT. CDR3 sequence: CASQTESGANVLTF. In DNA form, the CDR3 reads TGTGCCAGCCAGACAGAGTCTGGGGCCAACGTCCTGACTTTC.

This clonotype showed up many times. The chain is built from TRBV11-2 and TRBJ2-1, with TRBD2 identical over 9 bases. CDR3 length: 14 amino acids. Germline V gene sequence: CDR1 SGHAT, CDR2 FQNNGV. The V segment lost 9 bases and the J segment 8 bases; nucleotides outside the gene matches: 11. CDR3 amino acids: CASQLNSGGYEQFF. As DNA, the CDR3 is TGTGCCAGTCAACTAAACAGCGGGGGGTATGAGCAGTTCTTC.

Notes on this clonotype: The junction departs from the called germline gene at one end, perhaps through a read error. The chain combines TRBV20-1 with TRBJ1-2; perhaps TRBD1 as D (6 bases). This CDR3 region has 14 residues. CDR1 is DFQATT and CDR2 is SNEGSKA in the germline V gene (reference sequence). The CDR3 sequence: CNAREGGSKYGYTF. Written as DNA, the CDR3 is TGCAATGCTAGAGAGGGGGGATCAAAGTATGGCTACACCTTC.

Concerning this clonotype: The junction departs from the called germline gene at one end, perhaps through a read error. This rearrangement joins TRBV5-1 to TRBJ2-1; D is unclear. Looked up from germline, CDR1 is SGHRS and CDR2 is YFSETQ. The CDR3 sequence is 14 residues long. CDR3 coding DNA: TGCGCCAGCTCCCTGGGCGGTTCACCCAATGAGCAATTCTTC. This translates into CASSLGGSPNEQFF.

In its sample, this clonotype was seen a few times. One junction end disagrees with the germline gene, perhaps due to a read error. The V call is TRBV4-1, the J call TRBJ1-3; D is ambiguous. The CDR3 totals 19 residues. Looked up from germline, CDR1 is MGHRA and CDR2 is YSYEKL. The CDR3 region has the DNA TGCACCAGCAGCCAAGATAGTGGGGAACTCTTGAGCTCTGAAAACACCATATATTTT. Amino acid sequence: CTSSQDSGELLSSENTIYF.

As concerns this clonotype: Compared with germline, one end of the junction differs, possibly owing to a read error. The CDR3 sequence is CASTLDTNTEAFF. CDR3 nucleotides: TGTGCCAGCACCTTAGACACGAACACTGAAGCTTTCTTT. J is TRBJ1-1 and V is TRBV7-9; D is ambiguous. The V gene's germline CDR1 is SEHNR and CDR2 FQNEAQ (reference sequence). The CDR3 has 13 residues.

This clonotype was observed a few times. V and J are TRBV6-2 or TRBV6-3 and TRBJ2-3, with no clear D. Per the germline V gene, CDR1 is MNHEY and CDR2 is SVGEGT. The CDR3 covers 15 residues. The germline V and J ends were trimmed by 6 bases and 6 bases, with 19 bases remaining between them. The CDR3 spells CASSHIPSMADTQYF. The CDR3 DNA follows: TGTGCCAGCAGCCACATCCCCTCCATGGCCGATACGCAGTATTTT.

The rearrangement joins TRBV6-1 to TRBJ1-2; D remains ambiguous. The CDR3 has 12 amino acids. The V gene lost 2 bases and the J gene lost 4 bases, with 5 bases spanning the gap. CDR1 MNHNS and CDR2 SASEGT come from the germline V gene. In DNA form, the CDR3 reads TGTGCCAGCAGTGAACCCGGCTATGGCTACACCTTC. Translation: CASSEPGYGYTF.

Concerning this clonotype: Lacking the conserved final phenylalanine or tryptophan, this CDR3 likely reflects a read error. The chain uses TRBV11-1 and TRBJ1-1, with D hard to call. The CDR3 has 15 amino acids. Trimming took 4 bases from V and 0 from J, leaving 12 bases between them. Per the germline V gene, CDR1 is SGHAT and CDR2 is FQDESV (reference sequence). CDR3 residues: CASSSPDSLNTEAFS. CDR3 bases: TGTGCCAGCAGCTCGCCCGATAGCCTGAACACTGAAGCTTTCTCT.

At least ten counts were recorded for this clonotype. V usage is TRBV6-2 or TRBV6-3 and J usage is TRBJ2-5; tentatively, D is TRBD1 or TRBD2 (5 bases each). CDR1 and CDR2 from the germline V gene are MNHEY and SVGEGT. This CDR3 contains 16 residues. The V gene lost 0 bases and the J gene lost 5 bases, with 16 bases spanning the gap. CDR3 coding DNA: TGTGCCAGCAGTTACTCGATGGAACCCAGGGAGGAGACCCAGTACTTC. Translated, it gives CASSYSMEPREETQYF.